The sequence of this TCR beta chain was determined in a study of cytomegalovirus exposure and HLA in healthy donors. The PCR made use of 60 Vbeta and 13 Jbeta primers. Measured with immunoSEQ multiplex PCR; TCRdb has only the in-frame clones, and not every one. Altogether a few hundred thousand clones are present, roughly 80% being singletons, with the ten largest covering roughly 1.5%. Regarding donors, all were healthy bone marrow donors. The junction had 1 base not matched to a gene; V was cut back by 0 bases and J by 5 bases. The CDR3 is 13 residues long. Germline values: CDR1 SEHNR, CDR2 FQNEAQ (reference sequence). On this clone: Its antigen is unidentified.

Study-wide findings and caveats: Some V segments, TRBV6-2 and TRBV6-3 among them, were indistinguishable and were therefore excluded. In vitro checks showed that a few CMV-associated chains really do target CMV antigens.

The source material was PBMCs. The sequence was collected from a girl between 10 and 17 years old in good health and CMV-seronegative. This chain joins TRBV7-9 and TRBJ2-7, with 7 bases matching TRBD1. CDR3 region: CASSLAGQDEQYF. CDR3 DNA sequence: TGTGCCAGCAGCTTAGCCGGACAGGACGAGCAGTACTTC.